The entry below describes one TCR beta chain. Its antigen is undetermined. Every bit of the isolated RNA underwent reverse transcription, so sequencing read expressed TCRB transcripts. Profiling relied on immunoSEQ multiplex PCR, and the TCRdb table lists in-frame clones only, not all of them. The sample includes around 250,000 clones, 11% to 15% of them seen just once. The data belong to a study of beta chain features in type 1 diabetes. Study findings and constraints: TCRB CDR3s were moderately but significantly shorter in Type 1 diabetes patients in all four CD4+ subsets.

Trimming took 3 bases from V and 7 from J, leaving 13 bases between them. Germline values: CDR1 MNHNS, CDR2 SASEGT. This CDR3 region has 14 residues. The TCR was taken from a man aged 25-45 years with type 1 diabetes. The chain recombines TRBV6-1 with TRBJ1-5; possibly TRBD1 for D (6 bases). Specimen: naive CD4+ T cells from blood. The DNA of the CDR3 is TGTGCCAGCAGTGAGGGACACTCGACGCAGCCCCAGCATTTT. This sequence encodes CASSEGHSTQPQHF.